The entry that follows covers one TCR beta chain sequence. Using RNA transcripts as the source, TCR beta CDR3 regions were amplified. A first-round RT-PCR of the TCR CDR3 used the HTBI primer set. TCRdb ran MiXCR on the multiplex PCR reads and lists one entry per CDR3 protein. The sample carries about 96,000 distinct CDR3 sequences, under 65% recorded once. After removal of 6 bases from V and 4 bases from J, the junction contained 4 bases not matched to a gene. CDR3 length equals 14 residues. Germline CDR1 reads MDHEN; CDR2 reads SYDVKM. These data belong to a study of T cells in Graves' hyperthyroidism and ophthalmopathy.

The chain uses TRBV28 and TRBJ2-5, with 11 bases that match TRBD2. The sample taken for sequencing was blood. The sequence was obtained from a woman aged 35 to 49 with Graves' hyperthyroidism. CDR3 amino acids: CASRTGTSGETQYF. The DNA of the CDR3 is TGTGCCAGCAGAACCGGGACTAGCGGAGAGACCCAGTACTTC. The full variable domain, in which reference TRBV28 and TRBJ2-5 provide the parts outside the CDR3, is DVKVTQSSRYLVKRTGEKVFLECVQDMDHENMFWYRQDPGLGLRLIYFSYDVKMKEKGDIPEGYSVSREKKERFSLILESASTNQTSMYLCASRTGTSGETQYFGPGTRLLVL.